This entry features one T cell receptor (beta chain) sequence. Its antigen is unidentified. Viral peptide pools were used in the ViraFEST assay to expand antigen-specific CD4+ T cells, and sequencing came afterward. Researchers isolated CD4+ T cells once approximately eleven days of culture had elapsed. Vaccine recipients lacked prior SARS-CoV-2 infection and had negative nucleocapsid antibodies. This sample is drawn from a study of vaccination effects on CD4 cells after COVID-19. Study conclusions and caveats: Marked contraction was observed in infection-induced and vaccine-induced clones late after vaccination.

The assay was immunoSEQ multiplex PCR, and TCRdb's table has in-frame clones only and misses some. The sample has 71,000 or so clones; approximately 70% are singletons. The CDR3 contains 15 residues. V shed 3 bases and J shed 1 base, with 15 bases lying between them. Germline-derived CDR1 and CDR2 are GTSNPN and SVGIG (reference sequence). Sequences were derived from CD4+ T cells from PBMCs cultured with HCoV-OC43 spike peptides, sampled before COVID-19 vaccination. Sample subset: HCoV-OC43 spike overlapping peptide pool stimulation. The chain joins TRBV30 to TRBJ2-5; D call uncertain. The receptor comes from a human donor who received a COVID-19 vaccine. This CDR3 reads CAWSPAPRSQETQYF. The CDR3 nucleotides read TGTGCCTGGAGCCCCGCCCCCAGGTCCCAAGAGACCCAGTACTTC.